This T cell receptor (beta chain) came from a study of identical twins. The study's findings and limits: Out-of-frame alpha sequences shared by twins were enriched for low generation probability. A cross-sectional statistical analysis, not follow-up of the same donors, supported the conclusions. The study found weaker excess twin sharing in beta out-of-frame sequences.

Template switching supplied a universal primer site; unique molecular identifiers were carried on the cDNA. Via MiXCR, TCRdb re-called the 5' RACE reads, giving one row per CDR3 protein. The sample lists 690,000 or so distinct CDR3 sequences, roughly 6.2% occurring once. The table lists this clonotype with a few counts. Its antigen is still unknown. Germline assignment: CDR1 SGHRS and CDR2 YFSETQ. Unmatched junction bases numbered 7, after V lost 4 bases and J lost 7 bases. This CDR3 region has 15 residues. The sample taken for sequencing was naive T cells sorted from blood. The receptor comes from a man aged 18 to 35 in good health. V gene TRBV5-1 combines with J gene TRBJ1-5, with 11 bases fitting TRBD1. The CDR3 DNA sequence: TGCGCCAGCAGCCCGGGGACAGGGGGAAAACAGCCCCAGCATTTT. This translates into CASSPGTGGKQPQHF.